This section outlines one TCR beta chain sequence together with its context. The CDR3 extends over 16 amino acids. The V and J ends lost 1 base and 6 bases, in that order; junction bases with no gene match: 7. The germline gives CDR1 SGHTA, CDR2 FQGTGA. The entry originates in a study of blood T cell repertoires in COVID-19. The protocol was immunoSEQ multiplex PCR, while the TCRdb copy is restricted to in-frame clones and leaves out a portion. This table has 390,000 or so clones, around 87% appearing once. The source is a man aged 18 to 35 with active or convalescent COVID-19. The sample comprised peripheral blood. The chain couples TRBV7-3 to TRBJ2-2, with 8 bases that match TRBD2. The CDR3 reads CASSLMSGRGAGELFF. Here the CDR3 DNA reads TGTGCCAGCAGCTTAATGAGCGGGAGAGGGGCCGGGGAGCTGTTTTTT.